This TCR beta chain was captured by sequencing in a study of T cells in Graves' hyperthyroidism and ophthalmopathy. Trimming shortened V by 1 base and J by 5 bases, and 13 bases separated the two germline ends. This CDR3 region has 15 residues. Germline V gene sequence: CDR1 MGHRA, CDR2 YSYEKL. Amplification of TCR beta CDR3 regions was performed using RNA transcripts as template. TCR CDR3 regions were first amplified by RT-PCR with HTBI primers. TCRdb recomputed calls from the multiplex PCR reads with MiXCR, one row per CDR3 protein. Here the sample spans 600,000 or so distinct CDR3 sequences, 13% to 15% being singletons. Duration under 3 months, a NOSPECS grade of at least 4, and a Clinical Activity Score of at least 3 characterized the ophthalmopathy patients. Each diagnosis was grounded in clinical symptoms, serum thyroxine and TRAb, thyroid ultrasound, and orbital computed tomography.

This sequence originates from a woman aged 45-65 years with Graves' ophthalmopathy. The sample taken for sequencing was blood. The genes are TRBV4-1 and TRBJ2-3; maybe TRBD1 (5 bases). In DNA form, the CDR3 reads TGCGCCAGCAGCCAAGGTTTCTCAGGGCAAGATACGCAGTATTTT. Its translation: CASSQGFSGQDTQYF.